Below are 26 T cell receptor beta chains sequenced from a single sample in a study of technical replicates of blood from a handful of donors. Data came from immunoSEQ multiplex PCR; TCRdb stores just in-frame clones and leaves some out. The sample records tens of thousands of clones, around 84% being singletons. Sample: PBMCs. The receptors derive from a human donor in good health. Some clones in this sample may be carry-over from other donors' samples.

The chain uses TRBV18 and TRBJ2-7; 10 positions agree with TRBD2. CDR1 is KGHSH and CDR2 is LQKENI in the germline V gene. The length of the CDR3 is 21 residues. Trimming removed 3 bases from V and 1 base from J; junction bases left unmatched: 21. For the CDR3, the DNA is TGTGCCAGCTCACCGAGAGTTTGGGGGGGGTCCGGGACTAGCGTTTCCTACGAGCAGTACTTC. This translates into CASSPRVWGGSGTSVSYEQYF.

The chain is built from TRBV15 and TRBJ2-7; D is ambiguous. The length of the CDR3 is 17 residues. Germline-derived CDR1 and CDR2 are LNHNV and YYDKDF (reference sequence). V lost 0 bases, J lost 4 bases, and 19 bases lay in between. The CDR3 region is CATSRELSGTEAYEQYF. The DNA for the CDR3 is TGTGCCACCAGCAGAGAGTTATCTGGTACAGAAGCTTACGAGCAGTACTTC.

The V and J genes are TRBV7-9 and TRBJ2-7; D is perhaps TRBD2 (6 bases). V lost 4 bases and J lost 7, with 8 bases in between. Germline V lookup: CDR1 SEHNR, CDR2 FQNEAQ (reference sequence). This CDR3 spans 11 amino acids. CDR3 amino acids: CASSSGGEQYF. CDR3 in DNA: TGTGCCAGCAGCTCTGGGGGGGAGCAGTACTTC.

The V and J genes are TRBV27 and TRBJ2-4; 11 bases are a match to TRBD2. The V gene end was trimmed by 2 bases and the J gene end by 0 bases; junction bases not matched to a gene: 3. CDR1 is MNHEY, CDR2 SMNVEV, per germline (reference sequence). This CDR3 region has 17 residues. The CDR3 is CASSLGGLAVAKNIQYF. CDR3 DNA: TGTGCCAGCAGTTTAGGGGGACTAGCGGTAGCCAAAAACATTCAGTACTTC.

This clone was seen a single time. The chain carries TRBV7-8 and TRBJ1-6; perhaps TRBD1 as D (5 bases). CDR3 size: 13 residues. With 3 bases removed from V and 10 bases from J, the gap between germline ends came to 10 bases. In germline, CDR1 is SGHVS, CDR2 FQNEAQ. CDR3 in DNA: TGTGCCAGCAGCTTGCAGGGTCGATCACCCCTCCACTTT. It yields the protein CASSLQGRSPLHF.

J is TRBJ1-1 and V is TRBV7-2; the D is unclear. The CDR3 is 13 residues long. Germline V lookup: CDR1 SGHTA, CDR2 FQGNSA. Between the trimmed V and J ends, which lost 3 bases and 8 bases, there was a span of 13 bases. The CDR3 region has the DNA TGTGCCAGCAGCTTCGGACGGACTCTCGAAGCTTTCTTT. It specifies CASSFGRTLEAFF.

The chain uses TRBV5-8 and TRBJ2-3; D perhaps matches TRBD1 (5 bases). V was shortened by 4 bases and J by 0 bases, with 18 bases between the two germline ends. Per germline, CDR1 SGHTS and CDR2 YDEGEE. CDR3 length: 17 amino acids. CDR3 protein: CASSVASRVRSTDTQYF. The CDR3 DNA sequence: TGTGCCAGCAGCGTGGCCTCCAGGGTCAGAAGCACAGATACGCAGTATTTT.

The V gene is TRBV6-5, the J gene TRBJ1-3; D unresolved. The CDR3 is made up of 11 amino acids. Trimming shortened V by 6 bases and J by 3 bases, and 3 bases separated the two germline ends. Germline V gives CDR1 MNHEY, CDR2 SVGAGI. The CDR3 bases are TGTGCCAGCAGCCGTGGAAACACCATATATTTT. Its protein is CASSRGNTIYF.

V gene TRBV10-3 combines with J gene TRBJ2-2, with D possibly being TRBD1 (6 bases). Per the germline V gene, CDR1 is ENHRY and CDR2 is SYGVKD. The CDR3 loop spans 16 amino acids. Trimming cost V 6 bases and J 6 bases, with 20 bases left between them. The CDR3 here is CAIRKSRQGNPGELFF. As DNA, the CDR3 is TGTGCCATCAGGAAATCCAGGCAGGGGAATCCCGGGGAGCTGTTTTTT.

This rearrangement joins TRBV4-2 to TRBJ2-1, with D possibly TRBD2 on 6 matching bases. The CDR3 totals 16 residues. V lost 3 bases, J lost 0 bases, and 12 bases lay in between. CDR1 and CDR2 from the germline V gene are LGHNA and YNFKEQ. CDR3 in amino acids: CASSHTSPGSYNEQFF. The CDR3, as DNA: TGTGCCAGCAGCCACACTAGCCCAGGCTCCTACAATGAGCAGTTCTTC.

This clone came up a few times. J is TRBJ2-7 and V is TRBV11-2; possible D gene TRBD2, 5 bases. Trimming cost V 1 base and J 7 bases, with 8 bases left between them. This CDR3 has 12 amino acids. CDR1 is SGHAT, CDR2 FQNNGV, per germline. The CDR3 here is CASSLVTGEQYF. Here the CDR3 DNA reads TGTGCCAGCAGCTTAGTCACGGGGGAGCAGTACTTC.

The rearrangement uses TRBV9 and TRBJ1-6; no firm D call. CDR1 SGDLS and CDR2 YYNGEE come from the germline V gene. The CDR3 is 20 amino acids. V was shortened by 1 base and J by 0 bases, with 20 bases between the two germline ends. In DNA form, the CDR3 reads TGTGCCAGCAGCGTACTCCCTGGTGAAGCCGGGTCCTCCTATAATTCACCCCTCCACTTT. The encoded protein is CASSVLPGEAGSSYNSPLHF.

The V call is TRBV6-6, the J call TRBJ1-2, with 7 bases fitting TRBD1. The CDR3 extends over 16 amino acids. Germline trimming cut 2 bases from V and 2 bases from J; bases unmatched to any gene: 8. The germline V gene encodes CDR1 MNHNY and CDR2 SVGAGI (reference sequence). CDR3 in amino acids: CASSYPAGQANYGYTF. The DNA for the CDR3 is TGTGCCAGCAGTTACCCCGCCGGACAGGCGAACTATGGCTACACCTTC.

CDR3 sequence reads: CASSLEVGTGAQYF. As DNA, the CDR3 is TGTGCCAGCAGCTTAGAGGTTGGGACAGGCGCTCAGTACTTC. This chain uses TRBV7-2 with TRBJ2-4; 8 positions agree with TRBD1. V lost 1 base and J lost 12; bases outside the gene matches: 8. Looked up from germline, CDR1 is SGHTA and CDR2 is FQGNSA. CDR3 length: 14 amino acids. Variable domain in full (rest from reference TRBV7-2 and TRBJ2-4): GAGVSQSPSNKVTEKGKDVELRCDPISGHTALYWYRQSLGQGLEFLIYFQGNSAPDKSGLPSDRFSAERTGGSVSTLTIQRTQQEDSAVYLCASSLEVGTGAQYFGAGTRLSVL.

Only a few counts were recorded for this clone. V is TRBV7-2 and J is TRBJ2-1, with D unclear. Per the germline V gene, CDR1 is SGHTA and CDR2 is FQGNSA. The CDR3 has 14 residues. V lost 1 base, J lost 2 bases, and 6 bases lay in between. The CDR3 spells CASSLGSAYNEQFF. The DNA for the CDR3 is TGTGCCAGCAGCTTAGGTTCGGCCTACAATGAGCAGTTCTTC.

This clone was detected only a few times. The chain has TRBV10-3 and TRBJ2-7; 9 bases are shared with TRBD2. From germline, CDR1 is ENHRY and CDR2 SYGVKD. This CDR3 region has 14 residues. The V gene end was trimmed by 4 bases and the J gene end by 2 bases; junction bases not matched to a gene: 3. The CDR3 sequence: CAISGGGRAYEQYF. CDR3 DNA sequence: TGTGCCATCAGTGGGGGCGGGAGGGCCTACGAGCAGTACTTC.

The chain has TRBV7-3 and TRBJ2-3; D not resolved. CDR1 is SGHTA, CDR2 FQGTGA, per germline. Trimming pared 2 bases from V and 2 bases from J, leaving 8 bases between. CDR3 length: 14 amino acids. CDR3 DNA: TGTGCCAGCAGCTTAGCGGCTACCACAGATACGCAGTATTTT. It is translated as CASSLAATTDTQYF. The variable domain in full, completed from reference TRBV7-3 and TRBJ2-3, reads GAGVSQTPSNKVTEKGKYVELRCDPISGHTALYWYRQSLGQGPEFLIYFQGTGAADDSGLPNDRFFAVRPEGSVSTLKIQRTERGDSAVYLCASSLAATTDTQYFGPGTRLTVL.

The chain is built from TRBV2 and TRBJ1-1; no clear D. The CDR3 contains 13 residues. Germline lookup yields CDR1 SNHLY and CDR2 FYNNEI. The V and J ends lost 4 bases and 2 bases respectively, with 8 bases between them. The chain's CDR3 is CASSVQVNTEAFF. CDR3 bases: TGTGCCAGCAGTGTGCAGGTTAACACTGAAGCTTTCTTT.

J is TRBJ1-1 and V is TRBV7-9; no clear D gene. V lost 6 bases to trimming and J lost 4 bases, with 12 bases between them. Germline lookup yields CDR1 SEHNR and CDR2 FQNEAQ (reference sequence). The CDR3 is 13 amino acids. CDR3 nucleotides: TGTGCCAGCAGTTTCTCAGGCCCCACTGAAGCTTTCTTT. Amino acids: CASSFSGPTEAFF.

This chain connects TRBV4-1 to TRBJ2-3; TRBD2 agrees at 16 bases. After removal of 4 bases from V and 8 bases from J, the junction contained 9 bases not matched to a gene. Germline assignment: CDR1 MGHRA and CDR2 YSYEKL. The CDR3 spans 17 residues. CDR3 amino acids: CASSLEGLAGGPGTQYF. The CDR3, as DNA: TGCGCCAGCAGCCTGGAGGGACTAGCGGGGGGGCCGGGTACGCAGTATTTT.

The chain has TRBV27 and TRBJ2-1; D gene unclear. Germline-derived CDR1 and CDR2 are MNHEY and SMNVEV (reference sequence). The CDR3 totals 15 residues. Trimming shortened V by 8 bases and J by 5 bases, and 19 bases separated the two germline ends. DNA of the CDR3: TGTGCCAGCGGTCCCCCGGGTGTTCCCGACAATGAGCAGTTCTTC. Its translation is CASGPPGVPDNEQFF.

In DNA, the CDR3 is TGCGCCAGCAGCTTGGGTCTAGCGGCGAACACCGGGGAGCTGTTTTTT. Translated: CASSLGLAANTGELFF. The V call is TRBV5-1, the J call TRBJ2-2, with 7 bases that match TRBD2. Per the germline V gene, CDR1 is SGHRS and CDR2 is YFSETQ. The ends lost 0 bases at V and 0 bases at J; junction bases unmatched: 2. The CDR3 spans 16 residues. The whole variable domain, filled in from reference TRBV5-1 and TRBJ2-2, reads KAGVTQTPRYLIKTRGQQVTLSCSPISGHRSVSWYQQTPGQGLQFLFEYFSETQRNKGNFPGRFSGRQFSNSRSEMNVSTLELGDSALYLCASSLGLAANTGELFFGEGSRLTVL.

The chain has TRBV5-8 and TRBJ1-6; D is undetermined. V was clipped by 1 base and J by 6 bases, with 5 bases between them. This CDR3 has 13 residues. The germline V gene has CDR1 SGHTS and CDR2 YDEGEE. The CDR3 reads CASSLIRNSPLHF. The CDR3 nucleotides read TGTGCCAGCAGCTTGATTCGTAATTCACCCCTCCACTTT.

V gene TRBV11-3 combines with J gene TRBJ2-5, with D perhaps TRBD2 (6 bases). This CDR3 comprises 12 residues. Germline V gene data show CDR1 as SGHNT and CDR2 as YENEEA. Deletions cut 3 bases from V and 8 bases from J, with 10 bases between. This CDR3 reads CASSLGTATQYF. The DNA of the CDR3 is TGTGCCAGCAGCTTGGGGACTGCCACCCAGTACTTC.

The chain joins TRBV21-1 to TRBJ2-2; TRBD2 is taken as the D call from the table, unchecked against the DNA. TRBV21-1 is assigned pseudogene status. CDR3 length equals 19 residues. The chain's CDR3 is CASSEQSAGLAGETGELFF. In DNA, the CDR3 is TGTGCCAGCAGCGAGCAAAGCGCGGGACTAGCGGGAGAAACCGGGGAGCTGTTTTTT.

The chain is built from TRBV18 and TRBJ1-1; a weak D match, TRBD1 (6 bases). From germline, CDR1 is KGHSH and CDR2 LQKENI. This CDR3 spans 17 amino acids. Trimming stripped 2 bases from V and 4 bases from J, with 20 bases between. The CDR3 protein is CASSPTEQGVFGTEAFF. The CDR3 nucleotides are TGTGCCAGCTCACCAACGGAACAGGGTGTGTTCGGCACTGAAGCTTTCTTT.